This record looks at one T cell receptor beta chain sequence and its context. The antigen is undetermined. TCR beta sequencing covered blood CD8+ and CD4+ T cells. The data stem from a study of CD8 T cells in Susac syndrome. The RNA, about 0.5 to 1 ug, was put through reverse transcription using random hexamers. One entry per CDR3 protein results from TCRdb running MiXCR on the immunoSEQ multiplex PCR reads. The sample shows fewer than 200,000 distinct CDR3 sequences, around 96% of them seen only once. Study results and limitations: The study recognized that the number of individuals in its TCR sequencing and HLA analysis was relatively small.

The length of the CDR3 is 16 residues. Germline CDR1 SNHLY, CDR2 FYNNEI. Trimming took 6 bases from V and 4 from J, leaving 19 bases between them. The rearrangement links TRBV2 to TRBJ2-1; D may be TRBD2 (5 bases). The sequenced material came from CD8+ T cells from PBMCs. The clonotype originates from a human donor with multiple sclerosis. CDR3 bases: TGTGCCAGCAGCGCCCGGCGGCCGGGAAATTACAATGAGCAGTTCTTC. Translation gives CASSARRPGNYNEQFF.